This T cell receptor (beta chain) was profiled in a study of radiotherapy plus CTLA-4 blockade in lung cancer. Whole-study context: More than 15% of patients responded objectively, and about 30% achieved disease control. General study findings and limits: Some TCR clones had been derived from tumors. These clones expanded in peripheral blood after radiotherapy plus ipilimumab. With interferon-beta, early dynamics of blood T cell clones were reported to best predict response.

Those with chemo-refractory metastatic non-small-cell lung cancer were treated with focal radiation combined with CTLA-4 blockade using ipilimumab. TCRdb keeps only in-frame clones here, not all; method: immunoSEQ multiplex PCR. The sample gives tens of thousands of clones, 85% of which show up once; around 30% is in the top ten. Germline V CDR1 and CDR2: MNHEY, SVGAGI. With 0 bases clipped from V and 2 bases from J, the junction kept 7 bases outside the gene matches. The CDR3 spans 16 residues. As concerns this clone: Its specificity is not known.

The sequences come from peripheral blood, collected from a patient treated with radiotherapy plus ipilimumab. This clonotype was obtained from a human donor with non-small cell lung cancer whose response to radiotherapy plus ipilimumab could not be evaluated. The genes are TRBV6-5 and TRBJ2-7; 7 bases map to TRBD1. The CDR3 sequence is CASSYSMVTGTYEQYF. The CDR3 DNA is TGTGCCAGCAGTTACTCGATGGTGACAGGGACCTACGAGCAGTACTTC.